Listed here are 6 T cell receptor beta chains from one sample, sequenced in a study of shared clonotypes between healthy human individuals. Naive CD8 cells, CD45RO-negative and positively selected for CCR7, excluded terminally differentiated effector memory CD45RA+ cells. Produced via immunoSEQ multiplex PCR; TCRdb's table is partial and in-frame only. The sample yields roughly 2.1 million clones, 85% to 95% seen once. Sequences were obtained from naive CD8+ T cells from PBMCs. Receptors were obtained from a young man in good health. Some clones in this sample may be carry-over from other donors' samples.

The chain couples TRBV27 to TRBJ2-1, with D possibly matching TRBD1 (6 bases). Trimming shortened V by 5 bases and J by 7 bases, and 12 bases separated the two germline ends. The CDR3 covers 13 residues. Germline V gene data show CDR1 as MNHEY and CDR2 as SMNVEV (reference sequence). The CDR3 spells CASSPIGQNEQFF. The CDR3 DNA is TGTGCCAGCAGTCCCATAGGACAGAATGAGCAGTTCTTC.

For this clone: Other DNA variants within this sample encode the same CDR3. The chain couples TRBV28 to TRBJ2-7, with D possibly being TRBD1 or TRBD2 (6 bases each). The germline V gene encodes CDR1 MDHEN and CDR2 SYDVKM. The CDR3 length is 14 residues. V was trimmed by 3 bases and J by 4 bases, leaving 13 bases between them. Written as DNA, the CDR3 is TGTGCCAGCAGTTTGATCGGAGGGGGGTACGAGCAGTACTTC. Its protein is CASSLIGGGYEQYF.

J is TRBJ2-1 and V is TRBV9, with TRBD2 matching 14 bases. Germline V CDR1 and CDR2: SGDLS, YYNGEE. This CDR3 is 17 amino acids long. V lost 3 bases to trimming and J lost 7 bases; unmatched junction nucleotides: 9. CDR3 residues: CASSETSGRAVGNEQFF. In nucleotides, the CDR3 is TGTGCCAGCAGCGAGACTAGCGGGAGGGCAGTCGGTAATGAGCAGTTCTTC. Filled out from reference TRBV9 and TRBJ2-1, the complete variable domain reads DSGVTQTPKHLITATGQRVTLRCSPRSGDLSVYWYQQSLDQGLQFLIQYYNGEERAKGNILERFSAQQFPDLHSELNLSSLELGDSALYFCASSETSGRAVGNEQFFGPGTRLTVL.

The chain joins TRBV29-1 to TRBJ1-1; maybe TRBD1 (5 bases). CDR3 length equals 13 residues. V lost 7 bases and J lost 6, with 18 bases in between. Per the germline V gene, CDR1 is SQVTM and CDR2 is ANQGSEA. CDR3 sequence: CSALDGRGAEAFF. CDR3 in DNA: TGCAGCGCACTGGACGGGCGGGGGGCTGAAGCTTTCTTT.

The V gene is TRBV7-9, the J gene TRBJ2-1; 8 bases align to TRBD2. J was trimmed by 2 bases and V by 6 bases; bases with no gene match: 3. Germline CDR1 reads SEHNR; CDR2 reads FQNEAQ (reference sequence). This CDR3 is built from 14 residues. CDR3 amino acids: CASSPAGAYNEQFF. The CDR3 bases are TGTGCCAGCAGTCCAGCGGGGGCCTACAATGAGCAGTTCTTC.

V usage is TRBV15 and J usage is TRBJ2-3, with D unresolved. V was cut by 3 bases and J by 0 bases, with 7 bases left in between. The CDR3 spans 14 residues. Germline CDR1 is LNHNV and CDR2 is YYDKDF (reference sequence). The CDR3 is CATSSLGSTDTQYF. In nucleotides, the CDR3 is TGTGCCACCAGCAGCTTAGGGAGCACAGATACGCAGTATTTT.